This T cell receptor (beta chain) appears in the sequencing data of a study of blood T cell repertoires in COVID-19 (TCRdb year 2020). As for the study more broadly: The collaborator samples originated in the United States, Italy and Spain and spanned the acute and convalescent phases of COVID-19. Deeply sampled blood TCRbeta repertoires from subjects exposed to, actively infected with, or recovered from COVID-19 were included in the dataset. A freely available public database, intended as a resource for researchers studying the immune response to SARS-CoV-2, is where the repertoires were released. The prospective study material was composed of cDNA or gDNA derived from T cells, B-cell-depleted T cells, or PBMCs. Sample metadata almost always included a de-identified subject ID, COVID-19 status, age in years and sex. Where available, HLA class I and class II types were obtained from metadata supplied by the sample provider rather than from assay-based typing. The samples were drawn from the first 160 participants of the ongoing ImmuneRACE study and from some 1,300 subjects provided by 6 global collaborators. The full study reports these points: How much clinical and demographic metadata was included differed by source and by participant, and the metadata was provided uncurated.

Relative to germline, V is 2 bases shorter and J is 4 bases shorter, with 4 bases between their ends. Its CDR3 holds 12 amino acids, cysteine through phenylalanine. Of all the DNA, just the CDR3 is kept, 36 bases in frame from base 1. Reading the germline V gene gives CDR1 SGHNT and CDR2 YENEEA. In Seattle, one collaborating source enrolled patients while the infection was active and tracked those patients longitudinally over the course of disease. Whole blood was collected in K2EDTA tubes by collaborating institutions according to the institutions' own protocols. Collaborator samples were shipped for TCRbeta analysis as frozen whole blood, isolated PBMCs, or DNA extracted from either sample type. Comment on this clone: It has no known antigen specificity. No per-base quality is available; no much larger clone lies one base away.

The immunoSEQ Assay, a bias-controlled multiplex PCR, was used to amplify TCRbeta CDR3 regions from genomic DNA. The authors' pipeline ran thus. Nucleated cell counts per sample were estimated from amplification of reference gene primers within the assay. To quantify the absolute abundance of each unique TCRbeta CDR3 rearrangement, sequence reads were collapsed and filtered. For each sample, productive Simpson clonality was calculated by taking the square root of Simpson's diversity index across productive rearrangements. Sourced from immuneACCESS, this table was stored by TCRdb with only in-frame sequences that have V and J called. A share of the clones is absent; for the studies checked, an unresolved V gene accounts for under half, and the remainder has no known explanation. V and J calls and clone size are copied from that table; D and trimming were computed from the DNA. In this sample the table shows more than 85,000 clones, about 87% of which occur a single time. Clones ranked in the top ten supply roughly 4.2% of the sample.

Recombination linked TRBV11-3 to TRBJ2-3, with no confidently assigned D gene. Specimen: peripheral blood. The TCR was taken from a human donor with COVID-19, enrolled during active disease. The donor label of this sample is uncertain. The DNA sequence follows: TGTGCCAGCAGCTTATCTCCAGATACGCAGTATTTT. Translation gives CASSLSPDTQYF.